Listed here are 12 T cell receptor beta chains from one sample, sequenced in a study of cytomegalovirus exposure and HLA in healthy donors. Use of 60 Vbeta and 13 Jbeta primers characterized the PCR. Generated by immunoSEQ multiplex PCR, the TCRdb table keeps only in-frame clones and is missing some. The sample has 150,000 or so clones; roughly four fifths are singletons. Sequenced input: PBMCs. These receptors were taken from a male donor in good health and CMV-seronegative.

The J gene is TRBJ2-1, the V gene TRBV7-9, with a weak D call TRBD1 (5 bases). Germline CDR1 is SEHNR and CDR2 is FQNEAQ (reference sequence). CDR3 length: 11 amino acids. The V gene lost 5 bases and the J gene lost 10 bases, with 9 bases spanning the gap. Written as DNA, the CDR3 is TGTGCCAGCAGCCGAGACAGAGAGCAGTTCTTC. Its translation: CASSRDREQFF.

Here the CDR3 reads CASATRTETSYEQYF. CDR3 sequence (DNA): TGCGCCAGCGCCACTCGAACAGAGACCTCCTACGAGCAGTACTTC. The chain has TRBV5-1 and TRBJ2-7; no clear D gene. V was shortened by 7 bases and J by 0 bases, with 17 bases between the two germline ends. Germline V gene data show CDR1 as SGHRS and CDR2 as YFSETQ. The CDR3 is made up of 15 amino acids. The full variable domain, completed using reference TRBV5-1 and TRBJ2-7, is KAGVTQTPRYLIKTRGQQVTLSCSPISGHRSVSWYQQTPGQGLQFLFEYFSETQRNKGNFPGRFSGRQFSNSRSEMNVSTLELGDSALYLCASATRTETSYEQYFGPGTRLTVT.

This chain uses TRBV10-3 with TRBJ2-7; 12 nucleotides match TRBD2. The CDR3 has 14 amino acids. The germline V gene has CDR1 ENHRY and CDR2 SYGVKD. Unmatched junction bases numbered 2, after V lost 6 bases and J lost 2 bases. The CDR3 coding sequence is TGTGCCATCAGGACTAGCGGGAGAGCCTACGAGCAGTACTTC. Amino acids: CAIRTSGRAYEQYF.

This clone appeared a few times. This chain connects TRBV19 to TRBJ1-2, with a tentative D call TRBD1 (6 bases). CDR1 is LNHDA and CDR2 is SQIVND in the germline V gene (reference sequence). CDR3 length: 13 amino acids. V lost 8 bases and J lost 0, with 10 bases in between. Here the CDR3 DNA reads TGTGCCAGTCGCGACAGGTCTAACTATGGCTACACCTTC. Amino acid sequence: CASRDRSNYGYTF.

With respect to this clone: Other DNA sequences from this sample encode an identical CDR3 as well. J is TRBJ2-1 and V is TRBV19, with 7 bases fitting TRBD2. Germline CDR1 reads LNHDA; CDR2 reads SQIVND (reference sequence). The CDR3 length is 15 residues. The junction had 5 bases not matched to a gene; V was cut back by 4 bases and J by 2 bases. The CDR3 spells CASSRASGPYNEQFF. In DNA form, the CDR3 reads TGTGCCAGTAGTAGGGCTAGCGGACCCTACAATGAGCAGTTCTTC.

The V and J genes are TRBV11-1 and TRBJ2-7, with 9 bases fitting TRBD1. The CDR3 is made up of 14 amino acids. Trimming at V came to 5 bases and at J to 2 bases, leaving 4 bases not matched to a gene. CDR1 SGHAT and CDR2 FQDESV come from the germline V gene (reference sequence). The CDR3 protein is CASSQDRGPYEQYF. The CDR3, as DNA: TGTGCCAGCAGCCAGGACAGGGGCCCCTACGAGCAGTACTTC.

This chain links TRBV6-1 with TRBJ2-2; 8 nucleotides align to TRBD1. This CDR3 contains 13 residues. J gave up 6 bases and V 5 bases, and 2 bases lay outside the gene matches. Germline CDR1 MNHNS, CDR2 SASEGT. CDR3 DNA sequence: TGTGCCAGCAGTATGACAGGGGCCGGGGAGCTGTTTTTT. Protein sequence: CASSMTGAGELFF.

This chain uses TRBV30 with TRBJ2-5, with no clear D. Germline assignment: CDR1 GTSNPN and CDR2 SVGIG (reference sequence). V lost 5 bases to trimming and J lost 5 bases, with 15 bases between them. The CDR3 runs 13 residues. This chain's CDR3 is CAWGSRQAETQYF. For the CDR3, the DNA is TGTGCCTGGGGATCTCGTCAGGCCGAGACCCAGTACTTC. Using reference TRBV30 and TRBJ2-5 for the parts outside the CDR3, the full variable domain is SQTIHQWPATLVQPVGSPLSLECTVEGTSNPNLYWYRQAAGRGLQLLFYSVGIGQISSEVPQNLSASRPQDRQFILSSKKLLLSDSGFYLCAWGSRQAETQYFGPGTRLLVL.

The DNA for the CDR3 is TGTGCCAGTAGGCCGGGTGGGGCAGGCAATCAGCCCCAGCATTTT. It codes for CASRPGGAGNQPQHF. The V gene is TRBV19, the J gene TRBJ1-5, with D possibly being TRBD1 (5 bases). The V end lost 6 bases, the J end lost 2 bases, and 14 bases lay between the germline ends. The CDR3 runs to 15 residues. Germline V lookup: CDR1 LNHDA, CDR2 SQIVND (reference sequence).

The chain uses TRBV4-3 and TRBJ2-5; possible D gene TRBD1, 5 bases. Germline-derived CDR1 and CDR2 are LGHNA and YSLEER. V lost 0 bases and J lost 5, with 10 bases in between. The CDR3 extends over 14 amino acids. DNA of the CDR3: TGCGCCAGCAGCCAAGATAGGGGCCGGGAGACCCAGTACTTC. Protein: CASSQDRGRETQYF.

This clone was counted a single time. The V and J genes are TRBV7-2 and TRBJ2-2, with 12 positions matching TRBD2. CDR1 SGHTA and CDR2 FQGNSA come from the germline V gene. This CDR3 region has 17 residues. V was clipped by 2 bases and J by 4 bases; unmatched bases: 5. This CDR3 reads CASSLLAGGLGTGELFF. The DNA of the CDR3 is TGTGCCAGCAGCTTACTAGCGGGGGGGCTCGGCACCGGGGAGCTGTTTTTT.

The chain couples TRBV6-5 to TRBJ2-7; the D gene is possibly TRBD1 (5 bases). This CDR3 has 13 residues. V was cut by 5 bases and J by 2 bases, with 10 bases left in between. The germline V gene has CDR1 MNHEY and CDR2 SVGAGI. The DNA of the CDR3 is TGTGCCAGCAGTCGGCAGGGCCCCTACGAGCAGTACTTC. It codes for CASSRQGPYEQYF.